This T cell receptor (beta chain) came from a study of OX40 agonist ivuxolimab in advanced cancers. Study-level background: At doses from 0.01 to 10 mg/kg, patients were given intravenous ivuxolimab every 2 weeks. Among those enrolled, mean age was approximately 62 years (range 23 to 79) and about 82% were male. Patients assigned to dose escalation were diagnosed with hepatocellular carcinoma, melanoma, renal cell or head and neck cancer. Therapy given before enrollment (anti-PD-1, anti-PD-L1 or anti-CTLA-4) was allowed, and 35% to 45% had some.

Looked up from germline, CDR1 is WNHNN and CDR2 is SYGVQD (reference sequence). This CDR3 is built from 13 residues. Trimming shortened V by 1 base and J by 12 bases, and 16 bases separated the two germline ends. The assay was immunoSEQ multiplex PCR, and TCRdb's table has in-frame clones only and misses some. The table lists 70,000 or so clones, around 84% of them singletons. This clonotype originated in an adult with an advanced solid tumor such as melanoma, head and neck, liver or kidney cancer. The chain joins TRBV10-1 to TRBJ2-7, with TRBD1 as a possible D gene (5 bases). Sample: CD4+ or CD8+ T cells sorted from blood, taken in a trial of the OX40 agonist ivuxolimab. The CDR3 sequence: CASSECFRYRRYF. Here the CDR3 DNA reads TGCGCCAGCAGTGAGTGCTTTAGGTACAGGAGGTACTTC.